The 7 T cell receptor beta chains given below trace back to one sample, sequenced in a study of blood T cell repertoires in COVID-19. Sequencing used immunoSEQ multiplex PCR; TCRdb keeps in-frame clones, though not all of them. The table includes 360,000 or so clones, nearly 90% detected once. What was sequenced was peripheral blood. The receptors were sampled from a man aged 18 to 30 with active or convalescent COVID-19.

The CDR3 DNA follows: TGTGCCAGCTCACCCCCGGTGGACAGGAGGTCGCGGGTTGGAGCTTTCTTT. Protein sequence: CASSPPVDRRSRVGAFF. This chain connects TRBV18 to TRBJ1-1; 7 nucleotides align to TRBD1. The CDR3 runs 17 residues. V lost 3 bases, J lost 10 bases, and 20 bases stayed unmatched. Germline CDR1 reads KGHSH; CDR2 reads LQKENI.

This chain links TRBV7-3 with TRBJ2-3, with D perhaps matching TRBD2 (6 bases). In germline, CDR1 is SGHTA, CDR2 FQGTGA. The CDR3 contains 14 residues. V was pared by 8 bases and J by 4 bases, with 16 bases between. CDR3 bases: TGTGCCAGCGGATACTCCCAGCGGGCAGATACGCAGTATTTT. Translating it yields CASGYSQRADTQYF.

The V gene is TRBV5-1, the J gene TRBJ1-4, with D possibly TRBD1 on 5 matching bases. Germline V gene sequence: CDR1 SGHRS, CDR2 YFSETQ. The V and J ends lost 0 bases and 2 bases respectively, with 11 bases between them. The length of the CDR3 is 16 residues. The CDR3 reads CASSLAGRATNEKLFF. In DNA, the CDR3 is TGCGCCAGCAGCTTGGCGGGCAGGGCCACTAATGAAAAACTGTTTTTT.

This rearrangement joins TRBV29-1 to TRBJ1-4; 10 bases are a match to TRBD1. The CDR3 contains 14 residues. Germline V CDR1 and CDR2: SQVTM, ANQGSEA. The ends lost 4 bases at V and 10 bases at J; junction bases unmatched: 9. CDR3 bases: TGCAGCGTTGTTGGACAGGGGGGATTCGGAAAACTGTTTTTT. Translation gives CSVVGQGGFGKLFF. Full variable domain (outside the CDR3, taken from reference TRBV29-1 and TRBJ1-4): SAVISQKPSRDICQRGTSLTIQCQVDSQVTMMFWYRQQPGQSLTLIATANQGSEATYESGFVIDKFPISRPNLTFSTLTVSNMSPEDSSIYLCSVVGQGGFGKLFFGSGTQLSVL.

The CDR3 DNA is TGTGCCACCAGTGACAAGCGGGGGGGACAAGATACGCAGTATTTT. This gives the protein CATSDKRGGQDTQYF. This chain joins TRBV24-1 and TRBJ2-3; 10 bases agree with TRBD2. The CDR3 is 15 amino acids. Per the germline V gene, CDR1 is KGHDR and CDR2 is SFDVKD. Trimming at V came to 4 bases and at J to 5 bases, leaving 5 bases not matched to a gene.

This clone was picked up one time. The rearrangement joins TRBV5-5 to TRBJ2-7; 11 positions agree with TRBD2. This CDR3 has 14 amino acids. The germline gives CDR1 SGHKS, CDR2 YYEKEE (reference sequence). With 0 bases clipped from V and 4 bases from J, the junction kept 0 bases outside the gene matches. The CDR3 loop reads CASSLASGRYEQYF. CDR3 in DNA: TGTGCCAGCAGCTTGGCTAGCGGGAGGTACGAGCAGTACTTC. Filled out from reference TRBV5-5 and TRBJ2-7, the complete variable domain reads DAGVTQSPTHLIKTRGQQVTLRCSPISGHKSVSWYQQVLGQGPQFIFQYYEKEERGRGNFPDRFSARQFPNYSSELNVNALLLGDSALYLCASSLASGRYEQYFGPGTRLTVT.

CDR3 residues: CASGGGAGSEKLFF. Here the CDR3 DNA reads TGTGCCAGCGGAGGGGGGGCCGGGTCTGAAAAACTGTTTTTT. The chain joins TRBV5-4 to TRBJ1-4, with D perhaps matching TRBD1 (6 bases). The CDR3 has 14 residues. Germline V CDR1 and CDR2: SGHNT, YYREEE (reference sequence). V lost 7 bases and J lost 7, with 17 bases in between.